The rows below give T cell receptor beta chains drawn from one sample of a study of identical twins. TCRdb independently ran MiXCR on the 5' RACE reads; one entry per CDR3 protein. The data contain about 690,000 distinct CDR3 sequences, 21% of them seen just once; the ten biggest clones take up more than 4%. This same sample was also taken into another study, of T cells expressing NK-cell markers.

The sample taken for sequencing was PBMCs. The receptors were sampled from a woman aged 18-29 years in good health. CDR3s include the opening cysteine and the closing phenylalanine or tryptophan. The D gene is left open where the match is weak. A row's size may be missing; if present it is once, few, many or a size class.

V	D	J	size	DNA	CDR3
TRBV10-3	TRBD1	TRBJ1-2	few	TGTGCCATCAGGGGGACAGGGGAGGAAGTTGGCTACACCTTC	CAIRGTGEEVGYTF
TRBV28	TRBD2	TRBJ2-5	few	TGTGCCAGCAGTTTGGAACTAGCGGGGATTACAGGGGAGACCCAGTACTTC	CASSLELAGITGETQYF
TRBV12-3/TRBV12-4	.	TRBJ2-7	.	TGTGCCAGCAGTTCCTACACCGTACCGTACTTC	CASSSYTVPYF
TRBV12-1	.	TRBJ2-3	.	TGTGCCAGCAGCCCCGGGGAGCGGGAGGGCCCGGGTAGCACAGATACGCAGTATTTT	CASSPGEREGPGSTDTQYF
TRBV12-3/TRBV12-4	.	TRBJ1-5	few	TGTGCCAGCAGTTTAGCGTTGGGCGGCAATCAGCCCCAGCATTTT	CASSLALGGNQPQHF
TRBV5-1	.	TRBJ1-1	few	TGCGCCAGCAGCTACCCCGAGGGGGGGCAAGGGACTGAAGCTTTCTTT	CASSYPEGGQGTEAFF
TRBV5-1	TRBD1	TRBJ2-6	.	TGCGCCAGCAGATCCCGGACAGGGGTCTTTGGGGCCAACGTCCTGACTTTC	CASRSRTGVFGANVLTF
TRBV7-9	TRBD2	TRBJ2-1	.	TGTGCCAGCAGCCGCCTCAGCGGGAGCGCCAATGAGCAGTTCTTC	CASSRLSGSANEQFF
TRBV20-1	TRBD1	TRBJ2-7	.	TGCAGTGGTGGGGGGACAGGGGATGGCGAGCAGTACTTC	CSGGGTGDGEQYF
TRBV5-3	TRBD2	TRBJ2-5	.	TGTGCCAGGAGCCCCGGGACTAGCGGGATCCAAGAGACCCAGTACTTC	CARSPGTSGIQETQYF
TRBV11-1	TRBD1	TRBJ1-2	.	TGTGCCAGCAGCTTAGCGACCCCGACAGGGGGCGGCGATGGCTACACCTTC	CASSLATPTGGGDGYTF
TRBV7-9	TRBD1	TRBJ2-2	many	TGTGCCAGCAGCTGGGGGACAGGGGACACCGGGGAGCTGTTTTTT	CASSWGTGDTGELFF
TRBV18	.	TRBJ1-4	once	TGTGCCAGCTCTCGGGACGGTGCAACTAATGAAAAACTGTTTTTT	CASSRDGATNEKLFF
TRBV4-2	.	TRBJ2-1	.	TGTGCCAGCAGCCAGCAAAGGTGGGGAGAGGAGTTCTTC	CASSQQRWGEEFF
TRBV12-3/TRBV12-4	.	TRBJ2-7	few	TGTGCCAGCAGTTTTCCAGGCAGTACCTACGAGCAGTACTTC	CASSFPGSTYEQYF
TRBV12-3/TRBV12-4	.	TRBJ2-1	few	TGTGCCAGCGAAGTCAATGAGCAGTTCTTC	CASEVNEQFF
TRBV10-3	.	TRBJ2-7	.	TGTGCCATCAAGATATCACAGGGTTACGAGCAGTACTTC	CAIKISQGYEQYF
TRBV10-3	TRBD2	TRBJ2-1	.	TGTGCCATCAGTGAGCTAGCGGGAGACCCCTATGAGCAGTTCTTC	CAISELAGDPYEQFF
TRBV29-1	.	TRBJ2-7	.	TGCAGCGCTCGGACCTTATCCTACGAGCAGTACTTC	CSARTLSYEQYF
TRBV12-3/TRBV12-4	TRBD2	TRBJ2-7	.	TGTGCCAGCCGCTGGGGGAGGGCCGGCCACCAGCAGTACTTC	CASRWGRAGHQQYF
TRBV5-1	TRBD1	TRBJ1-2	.	TGCGCCAGCAGCTTGACAGGGGAGGATGGCTACACCTTC	CASSLTGEDGYTF
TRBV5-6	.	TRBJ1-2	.	TGTGCCAGCAGCAACAGGGTTCAGTTCTATGGCTACACCTTC	CASSNRVQFYGYTF
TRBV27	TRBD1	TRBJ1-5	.	TGTGCCAGCAGGCCTAGGACAGGGGGTTTCAATCAGCCCCAGCATTTT	CASRPRTGGFNQPQHF
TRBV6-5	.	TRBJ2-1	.	TGTGCCAGCAGTTATGACGCCCTCAACAACAATGAGCAGTTCTTC	CASSYDALNNNEQFF
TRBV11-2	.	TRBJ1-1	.	TGTGCCAGCATCGTTTCGGGGAGCACTGAAGCTTTCTTT	CASIVSGSTEAFF
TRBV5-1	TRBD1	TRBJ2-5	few	TGCGCCAGCAGCTCAGCGACAGGGAGAGAGACCCAGTACTTC	CASSSATGRETQYF
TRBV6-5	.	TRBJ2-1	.	TGTGCCAGCAGTTCGCGGGACTCTTACTACAATGAGCAGTTCTTC	CASSSRDSYYNEQFF
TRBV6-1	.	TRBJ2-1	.	TGTGCCAGCACGGCGGGACCCTACAATGAGCAGTTCTTC	CASTAGPYNEQFF
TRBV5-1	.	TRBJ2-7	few	TGCGCCAGCAGCTTCGGGGCCTTCTACGAGCAGTACTTC	CASSFGAFYEQYF
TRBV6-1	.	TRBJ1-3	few	TGTGCCAGCAGTATTACATGGGGGGCGGGATACACCATATATTTT	CASSITWGAGYTIYF
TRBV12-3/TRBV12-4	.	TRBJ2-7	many	TGTGCCAGCAGTTTAAGGGCTGGGGGTATTGGGGGGCGGCAGTACTTC	CASSLRAGGIGGRQYF
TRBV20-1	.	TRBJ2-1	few	TGCAGTGCTAGAGATCCCAGGGTCAGTTCCAATGAGCAGTTCTTC	CSARDPRVSSNEQFF
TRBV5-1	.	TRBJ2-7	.	TGCGCCAGCAGCTTGAAGGCGGAGCTGGAGCAGTACTTC	CASSLKAELEQYF
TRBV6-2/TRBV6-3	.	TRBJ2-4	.	TGTGCCAGCAGTTACTCGCCAGTCGCATCCAAAAACATTCAGTACTTC	CASSYSPVASKNIQYF
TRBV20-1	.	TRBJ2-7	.	TGCAGTGCTAGAGATCCCGGGAACCGAGGAGACGAGCAGTACTTC	CSARDPGNRGDEQYF
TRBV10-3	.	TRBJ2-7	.	TGTGCCATCAGTGAGCCACGGGGAAAGGGAGAAGAGCAGTACTTC	CAISEPRGKGEEQYF
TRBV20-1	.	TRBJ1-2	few	TGCAGTGCTAGGCCCCTCGAAGGCTACACCTTC	CSARPLEGYTF
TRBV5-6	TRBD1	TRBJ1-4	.	TGTGCCAGCAGCTACGCGGGACAGGGAGGATCAACTAATGAAAAACTGTTTTTT	CASSYAGQGGSTNEKLFF
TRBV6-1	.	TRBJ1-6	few	TGTGCCAGCAGACCAAGGGTCGATTCACCCCTCCACTTT	CASRPRVDSPLHF
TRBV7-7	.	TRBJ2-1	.	TGTGCCAGCAGCCCTACTTGGGCCGCACCTTACAATGAGCAGTTCTTC	CASSPTWAAPYNEQFF